These T cell receptor beta chains were read from a single sample in a study of CD8 T cells in ankylosing spondylitis. MiXCR, applied by TCRdb to the 5' RACE reads, yields one record per CDR3 protein. The sample contains hundreds of thousands of distinct CDR3 sequences, more than 25% of which appear only once. The specimen was blood, either unsorted or a sorted T cell fraction (not recorded which). Source of these receptors: a male donor with ankylosing spondylitis. Both conserved end residues are part of each CDR3. Fields, in order: J gene, V gene, D gene, clone size, CDR3 protein, CDR3 DNA. A D gene is named only where the DNA matches it firmly. Size values are once, few and many counts, or a class for expanded clones, and some rows have none.

>TRBJ2-3|TRBV6-5|TRBD1|NA
CASSYNRGPTDTQYF
TGTGCCAGCAGTTACAACAGGGGTCCCACAGATACGCAGTATTTT
>TRBJ1-4|TRBV12-3/TRBV12-4|NA|many
CASSLRSKLFF
TGTGCCAGCAGTTTGAGGTCAAAACTGTTTTTT
>TRBJ2-1|TRBV7-8|TRBD2|NA
CASSLKRERNYNEQFF
TGTGCCAGCAGTTTAAAGCGGGAGAGAAACTACAATGAGCAGTTCTTC
>TRBJ2-2|TRBV5-1|NA|many
CASSLSEGVYTGELFF
TGCGCCAGCAGCCTGAGTGAGGGGGTCTACACCGGGGAGCTGTTTTTT
>TRBJ1-2|TRBV20-1|NA|few
CSARNTGYPAYGYTF
TGCAGTGCTAGAAACACAGGGTACCCGGCCTATGGCTACACCTTC
>TRBJ2-2|TRBV20-1|NA|NA
CSARDRGPGELFF
TGCAGTGCTAGAGACAGGGGACCCGGGGAGCTGTTTTTT
>TRBJ2-5|TRBV5-1|TRBD2|NA
CASSLVGTSIETQYF
TGCGCCAGCAGCTTGGTTGGGACTAGCATAGAGACCCAGTACTTC
>TRBJ2-1|TRBV19|NA|once
CASSMLAVPNNEQFF
TGTGCCAGTAGTATGTTGGCCGTACCTAACAATGAGCAGTTCTTC
>TRBJ2-1|TRBV20-1|TRBD2|few
CSRRLAGVYNEQFF
TGCAGTCGGAGGCTAGCGGGAGTCTACAATGAGCAGTTCTTC
>TRBJ1-4|TRBV7-9|NA|NA
CASSSRENNEKLFF
TGTGCCAGCAGTTCCCGGGAGAATAATGAAAAACTGTTTTTT
>TRBJ2-7|TRBV2|NA|NA
CASSEQGSFYEQYF
TGTGCCAGCAGCGAACAGGGTTCGTTCTACGAGCAGTACTTC
>TRBJ1-1|TRBV20-1|NA|NA
CSAPGVYTEAFF
TGCAGTGCTCCCGGGGTATACACTGAAGCTTTCTTT
>TRBJ1-2|TRBV11-2|NA|NA
CASSSPGRFGYTF
TGTGCCAGCAGCTCCCCGGGTCGTTTCGGCTACACCTTC
>TRBJ2-3|TRBV5-1|TRBD2|few
CASSLPLGQREGQPGTDTQYF
TGCGCCAGCAGCTTGCCCCTGGGCCAGCGGGAGGGCCAACCTGGCACAGATACGCAGTATTTT
>TRBJ1-2|TRBV27|NA|NA
CASSSVGTPQVGGYTF
TGTGCCAGCAGTTCCGTCGGGACACCTCAAGTAGGGGGCTACACCTTC
>TRBJ2-5|TRBV12-3/TRBV12-4|TRBD2|few
CASSLGTSGLEETQYF
TGTGCCAGCAGTTTAGGGACTAGCGGGTTAGAAGAGACCCAGTACTTC
>TRBJ1-5|TRBV12-3/TRBV12-4|NA|few
CASSFEWNSNQPQHF
TGTGCCAGCAGTTTCGAATGGAATAGCAATCAGCCCCAGCATTTT
>TRBJ2-1|TRBV20-1|NA|NA
CSARKGVSYNEQFF
TGCAGTGCTAGGAAAGGAGTCTCCTACAATGAGCAGTTCTTC
>TRBJ2-2|TRBV7-6|NA|NA
CASSLVLTHRELFF
TGTGCCAGCAGCTTAGTACTAACCCACCGGGAGCTGTTTTTT
>TRBJ2-1|TRBV11-3|NA|once
CASSTQWGDEQFF
TGTGCCAGCAGTACACAATGGGGTGATGAGCAGTTCTTC
>TRBJ2-3|TRBV12-3/TRBV12-4|TRBD2|NA
CASSLAHMLAGPDTQYF
TGTGCCAGCAGTTTAGCCCACATGCTAGCGGGACCAGATACGCAGTATTTT
>TRBJ2-3|TRBV7-8|NA|NA
CASSFRASSTDTQYF
TGTGCCAGCAGCTTCCGGGCATCTAGCACAGATACGCAGTATTTT
>TRBJ1-5|TRBV5-1|NA|few
CASSLEGHINQPQHF
TGCGCCAGCAGCTTGGAGGGACACATTAATCAGCCCCAGCATTTT
>TRBJ2-5|TRBV7-9|TRBD1|NA
CASSPKTGGQETQYF
TGTGCCAGCAGCCCCAAGACAGGGGGACAAGAGACCCAGTACTTC
>TRBJ2-1|TRBV5-1|NA|few
CASSLALGVRNYNEQFF
TGCGCCAGCAGCTTGGCCCTCGGGGTCAGGAACTACAATGAGCAGTTCTTC
>TRBJ2-1|TRBV20-1|TRBD2|NA
CSAGGLAGDQQFF
TGCAGTGCTGGGGGACTAGCGGGAGACCAGCAGTTCTTC
>TRBJ2-3|TRBV25-1|NA|NA
CASSKPSGDTQYF
TGTGCCAGCAGTAAGCCGTCAGGAGATACGCAGTATTTT
>TRBJ1-6|TRBV12-3/TRBV12-4|NA|many
CASSLMASPLHF
TGTGCCAGCAGTCTGATGGCATCACCCCTCCACTTT